The 10 T cell receptor beta chains in this list originate from one sample, sequenced in a study of glioma-infiltrating T cells. Using RNA template, CDR3s of TCR alpha and beta were amplified with iRepertoire arm-PCR. TCRdb re-derived calls from the multiplex PCR reads in MiXCR, one entry per CDR3 protein. The sample lists over 100,000 distinct CDR3 sequences, less than 30% occurring once. Sequencing input: glioma tissue, nonneoplastic brain tissue, or PBMCs (not recorded which). The receptor source for this set is a human donor with low-grade glioma or glioblastoma, undergoing nonglioma brain surgery, or in good health (not recorded which).

To note about this clonotype: This may be a read error: a much more frequent sequence differs by one nucleotide. The chain combines TRBV3-1 with TRBJ2-1, with TRBD2 matching over 7 bases. The CDR3 sequence is 16 residues long. Looked up from germline, CDR1 is LGHDT and CDR2 is YNNKEL (reference sequence). J gave up 1 base and V 2 bases, and 5 bases lay outside the gene matches. CDR3 protein: CASSQTAGRSYNEQFF. The CDR3 DNA reads TGTGCCAGCAGCCAAACAGCGGGGAGATCCTACAATGAGCAGTTCTTC.

At least ten counts were recorded for this clonotype. Here the CDR3 DNA reads TGTGCCAGCAGCTTAGAACTGGGCAGGGGGCGCTTAGATGAGCAGTTCTTC. Protein: CASSLELGRGRLDEQFF. The J gene is TRBJ2-1, the V gene TRBV7-2; TRBD1 agrees at 8 bases. The J segment lost 8 bases and the V segment lost 1 base, leaving 13 bases of the junction unmatched. CDR3 length: 17 residues. CDR1 is SGHTA, CDR2 FQGNSA, per germline.

The chain carries TRBV30 and TRBJ2-1, with TRBD2 as a possible D gene (7 bases). This CDR3 has 15 amino acids. CDR1 and CDR2 from the germline V gene are GTSNPN and SVGIG (reference sequence). The V gene lost 1 base and the J gene lost 7 bases, with 17 bases spanning the gap. As DNA, the CDR3 is TGTGCCTGGAGTGGGGGAGGGGGTGCGCGGAATGAGCAGTTCTTC. Translating it yields CAWSGGGGARNEQFF.

At least ten counts were recorded for this clonotype. The chain couples TRBV6-1 to TRBJ1-5, with a possible D match to TRBD1 (5 bases). CDR1 and CDR2 (germline): MNHNS, SASEGT. The CDR3 has 15 residues. Deletions cut 1 base from V and 10 bases from J, with 17 bases between. The CDR3 region has the DNA TGTGCCAGCAGTGAAGGCCCGGGGCAGATGTTACCCCAGCATTTT. It specifies CASSEGPGQMLPQHF.

This clonotype was counted ten times or more. The chain is built from TRBV7-8 and TRBJ1-2; weak D call: TRBD1 (5 bases). CDR3 length: 16 amino acids. Germline CDR1 is SGHVS and CDR2 is FQNEAQ. Trimming removed 1 base from V and 4 bases from J, with 16 bases in between. The CDR3 sequence is CASSLGRAGRVYGYTF. The CDR3 region has the DNA TGTGCCAGCAGCTTAGGAAGGGCAGGGAGGGTCTATGGCTACACCTTC.

A remark on this clonotype: The CDR3 ends on some other residue instead of the conserved phenylalanine or tryptophan, so this is likely a read error. The rearrangement joins TRBV20-1 to TRBJ1-3; D gene uncertain. CDR1 DFQATT and CDR2 SNEGSKA come from the germline V gene (reference sequence). The length of the CDR3 is 14 residues. The CDR3 coding sequence is TGCAGTGCTAGCCCCGAGACATTCGGAAACGCCATATATTAT. Its translation: CSASPETFGNAIYY.

Regarding this clonotype: A much larger clone lies one base from this, so it may be a read error. The chain links TRBV18 to TRBJ2-7, with TRBD1 matching over 8 bases. Per germline, CDR1 KGHSH and CDR2 LQKENI. There are 12 residues in the CDR3. V lost 7 bases, J lost 7 bases, and 6 bases stayed unmatched. This CDR3 reads CASLPTGDEQYF. CDR3 sequence (DNA): TGTGCCAGCTTACCGACAGGGGATGAGCAGTACTTC.

This clonotype has ten or more counts. CDR3 coding DNA: TGCGCCAGCAGCTTGACCAGTTTGAGGGGAACGCAGTATTTT. Its protein is CASSLTSLRGTQYF. J is TRBJ2-3 and V is TRBV5-1; D is tentatively TRBD1 or TRBD2 (5 bases each). This CDR3 spans 14 amino acids. Germline V gene lookup returns CDR1 SGHRS and CDR2 YFSETQ. V gave up 1 base and J gave up 9 bases, with 15 bases separating them.

This clonotype appeared many times. The rearrangement uses TRBV5-1 and TRBJ1-2; 8 bases agree with TRBD1. Germline values: CDR1 SGHRS, CDR2 YFSETQ. The CDR3 consists of 15 residues. V lost 0 bases, J lost 2 bases, and 3 bases stayed unmatched. As DNA, the CDR3 is TGCGCCAGCAGCTTGGATACAGGGGGGAACTATGGCTACACCTTC. Its translation is CASSLDTGGNYGYTF.

The chain links TRBV3-1 to TRBJ2-7; 15 bases line up with TRBD2. J lost 0 bases, V lost 3 bases, and 3 bases had no gene match. The length of the CDR3 is 17 residues. CDR1 LGHDT and CDR2 YNNKEL come from the germline V gene (reference sequence). The CDR3: CASSQGLAGGLSYEQYF. The CDR3 DNA sequence: TGTGCCAGCAGCCAGGGACTAGCGGGGGGCCTCTCCTACGAGCAGTACTTC.